This T cell receptor (beta chain) was captured in a study of cytomegalovirus exposure and HLA in healthy donors. Study conclusions and caveats: Being productive about 90% or about 30% of the time was typical of most TCR beta V segments in an earlier analysis. In a later analysis, TCR association rates varied by HLA locus: DRB1 most, HLA-C fewest.

The PCR contained 60 Vbeta and 13 Jbeta primers. The repertoire was sequenced with immunoSEQ multiplex PCR; TCRdb's copy has only in-frame clones and lacks some. This sample has more than 100,000 clones, with approximately 79% found just once. This CDR3 is 14 amino acids long. The ends lost 4 bases at V and 4 bases at J; junction bases unmatched: 2. Per germline, CDR1 SGHRS and CDR2 YFSETQ. All the people who gave samples were healthy bone marrow donors. In its sample, this clone was seen a few times. Its antigen is undetermined. Other DNA sequences in the same sample also yield this CDR3. The material sequenced was PBMCs. The chain uses TRBV5-1 and TRBJ1-4; the match to TRBD1 covers 9 bases. The sequence came from a man in his fifties or sixties in good health and CMV-seropositive. The CDR3 protein is CASSPGQGNEKLFF. CDR3 sequence (DNA): TGCGCCAGCAGCCCGGGACAGGGTAATGAAAAACTGTTTTTT.